This TCR beta chain was captured in a study of blood T cell repertoires in COVID-19. Overall study context: Acute and convalescent COVID-19 samples came from the United States, Italy and Spain.

In the original processing: Using reference gene primer amplification, nucleated cell counts were estimated. Sequenced by immunoSEQ multiplex PCR; TCRdb stores in-frame clones only, minus some. That table supplies the V and J calls and clone size; D and trimming were determined from the DNA. The repertoire holds around 150,000 clones, with 85% as singletons. Trimming stripped 5 bases from V and 0 bases from J, with 11 bases between. CDR1 SNHLY and CDR2 FYNNEI come from the germline V gene. The CDR3 runs 15 residues. The sequence came from a human donor with acute or convalescent COVID-19. The donor label of this sample is uncertain. Sequencing input: peripheral blood. The chain joins TRBV2 to TRBJ1-5; D call uncertain. CDR3 residues: CASSSTRYSNQPQHF. CDR3 sequence (DNA): TGTGCCAGCAGTTCGACACGTTATAGCAATCAGCCCCAGCATTTT.